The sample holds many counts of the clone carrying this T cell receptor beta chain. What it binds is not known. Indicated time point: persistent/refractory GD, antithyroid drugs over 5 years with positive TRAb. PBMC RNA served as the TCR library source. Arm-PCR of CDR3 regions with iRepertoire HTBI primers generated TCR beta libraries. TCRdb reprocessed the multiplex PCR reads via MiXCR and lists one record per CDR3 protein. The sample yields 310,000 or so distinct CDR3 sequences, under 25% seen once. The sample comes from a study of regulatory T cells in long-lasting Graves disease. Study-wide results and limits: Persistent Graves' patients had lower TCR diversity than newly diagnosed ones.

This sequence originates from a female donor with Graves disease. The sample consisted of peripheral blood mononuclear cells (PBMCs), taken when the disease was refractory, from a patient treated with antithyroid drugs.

The CDR3 DNA reads TGTGCCAGCAGCACCGATCTTAGCGGCACTGAAGCTTTCTTT. This gives the protein CASSTDLSGTEAFF. The chain recombines TRBV3-1 with TRBJ1-1; the D is unclear. Trimming pared 5 bases from V and 4 bases from J, leaving 14 bases between. The CDR3 loop spans 14 amino acids. Looked up from germline, CDR1 is LGHDT and CDR2 is YNNKEL (reference sequence).